The 21 T cell receptor beta chains below all came from one sample that was sequenced in a study of OX40 agonist ivuxolimab in advanced cancers. Profiled with immunoSEQ multiplex PCR; TCRdb holds only in-frame clones, not every one. The table has tens of thousands of clones, over 85% seen once. Sequences were derived from CD4+ or CD8+ T cells sorted from blood, sampled in a trial of the OX40 agonist ivuxolimab. The receptors were sampled from an adult with an advanced solid tumor such as melanoma, head and neck, liver or kidney cancer.

This sequence joins TRBV2 and TRBJ1-4; possible D gene TRBD1, 5 bases. The CDR3 covers 16 residues. The germline V gene has CDR1 SNHLY and CDR2 FYNNEI. Trimming left V 4 bases short and J 2 bases short, with 14 bases between. DNA of the CDR3: TGTGCCAGCAGTGTTCGGGGGTCAGGTACTAATGAAAAACTGTTTTTT. Its protein product is CASSVRGSGTNEKLFF.

This rearrangement joins TRBV7-2 to TRBJ1-6; D call uncertain. CDR1 and CDR2 from the germline V gene are SGHTA and FQGNSA. V was trimmed by 5 bases and J by 16 bases, leaving 15 bases between them. The CDR3 has 12 amino acids. CDR3 nucleotides: TGTGCCAGCAGCCAACCCTCGGGCAGGCTCCACTTT. Residues: CASSQPSGRLHF.

The J gene is TRBJ2-4, the V gene TRBV2; unclear D gene. Germline V CDR1 and CDR2: SNHLY, FYNNEI. CDR3 length: 12 residues. Trimming pared 7 bases from V and 4 bases from J, leaving 8 bases between. In nucleotides, the CDR3 is TGTGCCAGCAATCGGGTTAAAAACATTCAGTACTTC. It codes for CASNRVKNIQYF.

The chain has TRBV7-3 and TRBJ2-3; 8 bases agree with TRBD2. V trimming: 5 bases; J trimming: 4 bases; junction bases outside the gene matches: 5. The CDR3 covers 14 residues. Germline CDR1 reads SGHTA; CDR2 reads FQGTGA. CDR3 loop: CASSQGLESDTQYF. Written as DNA, the CDR3 is TGTGCCAGCAGCCAGGGACTAGAATCAGATACGCAGTATTTT. The full variable domain, rest sourced from reference TRBV7-3 and TRBJ2-3, is GAGVSQTPSNKVTEKGKYVELRCDPISGHTALYWYRQSLGQGPEFLIYFQGTGAADDSGLPNDRFFAVRPEGSVSTLKIQRTERGDSAVYLCASSQGLESDTQYFGPGTRLTVL.

This chain joins TRBV11-2 and TRBJ1-3; D remains unclear. Trimming cost V 5 bases and J 6 bases, with 11 bases left between them. This CDR3 is built from 13 residues. Germline CDR1 and CDR2: SGHAT and FQNNGV. The CDR3 region has the DNA TGTGCCAGCAGCCGCCCGGACCAAAACACCATATATTTT. This sequence encodes CASSRPDQNTIYF.

The rearrangement uses TRBV11-2 and TRBJ2-3; possibly TRBD1 for D (5 bases). Trimming stripped 0 bases from V and 6 bases from J, with 13 bases between. Germline values: CDR1 SGHAT, CDR2 FQNNGV. CDR3 length equals 15 residues. CDR3 region: CASSLDIQGRDTQYF. The CDR3 DNA reads TGTGCCAGCAGCTTAGATATCCAGGGAAGGGATACGCAGTATTTT.

The chain carries TRBV7-9 and TRBJ2-7; D not certain. CDR3 size: 13 residues. Between the trimmed V and J ends, which lost 3 bases and 0 bases, there was a span of 6 bases. Germline lookup yields CDR1 SEHNR and CDR2 FQNEAQ (reference sequence). The CDR3, as DNA: TGTGCCAGCAGCTTTAACCCCTCCTACGAGCAGTACTTC. This encodes CASSFNPSYEQYF.

The V call is TRBV5-1, the J call TRBJ2-5, with a weak D call TRBD1 (8 bases). This CDR3 is 15 amino acids long. Trimming shortened V by 4 bases and J by 4 bases, and 17 bases separated the two germline ends. Germline V gene lookup returns CDR1 SGHRS and CDR2 YFSETQ. The DNA for the CDR3 is TGCGCCAGCAGCCCCTCTACAGGGGGGGTAGAGACCCAGTACTTC. This translates into CASSPSTGGVETQYF.

This clone was observed a handful of times. The rearrangement joins TRBV30 to TRBJ1-1; D is perhaps TRBD1 (5 bases). V was cut by 5 bases and J by 4 bases, with 17 bases left in between. CDR1 is GTSNPN, CDR2 SVGIG, per germline (reference sequence). The CDR3 is 14 residues long. CDR3 sequence reads: CAWEQTRARTEAFF. CDR3 DNA: TGTGCCTGGGAACAGACCAGGGCCCGCACTGAAGCTTTCTTT.

This clone has a single count. CDR3 coding DNA: TGTGCCAGCAGTCCAGGGACTAGCGGGAGTTATACGCAGTATTTT. Translation: CASSPGTSGSYTQYF. The rearrangement links TRBV27 to TRBJ2-3; 14 positions agree with TRBD2. Germline V gene sequence: CDR1 MNHEY, CDR2 SMNVEV (reference sequence). The CDR3 runs to 15 residues. J gave up 7 bases and V 5 bases, and 5 bases lay outside the gene matches.

This chain uses TRBV7-8 with TRBJ2-1; 11 bases fit TRBD2. The CDR3 is 17 residues long. Germline CDR1 reads SGHVS; CDR2 reads FQNEAQ. V lost 5 bases to trimming and J lost 8 bases; unmatched junction nucleotides: 14. The CDR3: CASSHILAGGALDEQFF. The CDR3 region has the DNA TGTGCCAGCAGCCATATCTTAGCGGGGGGGGCGTTGGATGAGCAGTTCTTC.

The chain couples TRBV6-1 to TRBJ2-5; possibly TRBD1 or TRBD2 for D (6 bases each). The CDR3 consists of 14 residues. Germline V gene lookup returns CDR1 MNHNS and CDR2 SASEGT. V lost 9 bases and J 2 bases, leaving 16 bases between the germline ends. This CDR3 is CASFQQGGQETQYF. The CDR3 DNA reads TGTGCCAGTTTCCAACAGGGAGGACAAGAGACCCAGTACTTC.

The J gene is TRBJ1-2, the V gene TRBV5-4; maybe TRBD1 (5 bases). The length of the CDR3 is 14 residues. The V end lost 3 bases, the J end lost 8 bases, and 17 bases lay between the germline ends. The V gene's germline CDR1 is SGHNT and CDR2 YYREEE (reference sequence). This CDR3 is CASSSVGEGKGYTF. The CDR3 DNA sequence: TGTGCCAGCAGCTCGGTAGGGGAAGGAAAAGGCTACACCTTC. The full variable domain, with the rest looked up from reference TRBV5-4 and TRBJ1-2, is ETGVTQSPTHLIKTRGQQVTLRCSSQSGHNTVSWYQQALGQGPQFIFQYYREEENGRGNFPPRFSGLQFPNYSSELNVNALELDDSALYLCASSSVGEGKGYTFGSGTRLTVV.

The V call is TRBV7-6, the J call TRBJ2-2; no reliable D call. Trimming pared 2 bases from V and 4 bases from J, leaving 8 bases between. This CDR3 comprises 14 residues. Germline V gives CDR1 SGHVS, CDR2 FNYEAQ. CDR3 residues: CASSLTRVTGELFF. The CDR3, as DNA: TGTGCCAGCAGCTTAACCCGAGTCACCGGGGAGCTGTTTTTT.

This clone has just a few counts. This chain connects TRBV9 to TRBJ2-1, with TRBD2 identical over 9 bases. Germline assignment: CDR1 SGDLS and CDR2 YYNGEE. The CDR3 totals 17 residues. The J segment lost 7 bases and the V segment lost 0 bases, leaving 11 bases of the junction unmatched. CDR3 bases: TGTGCCAGCAGCGTAGACCCCTTAGCGGGAGTGAAGAATGAGCAGTTCTTC. This translates into CASSVDPLAGVKNEQFF.

The chain couples TRBV7-3 to TRBJ2-2; tentative D call: TRBD1 (5 bases). Trimming removed 6 bases from V and 5 bases from J, with 10 bases in between. This CDR3 comprises 13 residues. The germline gives CDR1 SGHTA, CDR2 FQGTGA. The CDR3 nucleotides are TGTGCCAGCAGTCCTAGGGGAACCGGGGAGCTGTTTTTT. Amino acids: CASSPRGTGELFF. Together with reference TRBV7-3 and TRBJ2-2, the CDR3 gives the full variable domain: GAGVSQTPSNKVTEKGKYVELRCDPISGHTALYWYRQSLGQGPEFLIYFQGTGAADDSGLPNDRFFAVRPEGSVSTLKIQRTERGDSAVYLCASSPRGTGELFFGEGSRLTVL.

In DNA form, the CDR3 reads TGCGCCAGCGCAAGGCGGGGGGGCGATGGTGTTGATACGCAGTATTTT. This gives the protein CASARRGGDGVDTQYF. The rearrangement uses TRBV5-1 and TRBJ2-3, with 9 nucleotides matching TRBD2. From germline, CDR1 is SGHRS and CDR2 YFSETQ. V lost 7 bases to trimming and J lost 6 bases; unmatched junction nucleotides: 15. The CDR3 consists of 16 residues. Combining the CDR3 with reference TRBV5-1 and TRBJ2-3 gives the whole variable domain KAGVTQTPRYLIKTRGQQVTLSCSPISGHRSVSWYQQTPGQGLQFLFEYFSETQRNKGNFPGRFSGRQFSNSRSEMNVSTLELGDSALYLCASARRGGDGVDTQYFGPGTRLTVL.

CDR3 nucleotides: TGTGCCAGCAGCGTAGGAACGGGCTATGGCTACACCTTC. This codes for CASSVGTGYGYTF. The V call is TRBV9, the J call TRBJ1-2; D is unresolved. The CDR3 runs to 13 residues. The germline gives CDR1 SGDLS, CDR2 YYNGEE. V was shortened by 0 bases and J by 4 bases, with 7 bases between the two germline ends.

J is TRBJ1-2 and V is TRBV6-5; D is possibly TRBD1 (5 bases). V was clipped by 0 bases and J by 6 bases, with 8 bases between them. This CDR3 has 13 residues. Per germline, CDR1 MNHEY and CDR2 SVGAGI. The CDR3 DNA reads as TGTGCCAGCAGTTACTCGACGGGGGATGGCTACACCTTC. As protein: CASSYSTGDGYTF.

The chain combines TRBV6-1 with TRBJ2-1; 9 bases match TRBD1. The CDR3 contains 15 residues. With V trimmed by 3 bases and J by 3 bases, 3 bases remained unmatched. Germline CDR1 reads MNHNS; CDR2 reads SASEGT. CDR3 sequence (DNA): TGTGCCAGCAGTGACCGGGACAGGGTCTACAATGAGCAGTTCTTC. Protein sequence: CASSDRDRVYNEQFF.

The rearrangement joins TRBV19 to TRBJ2-1; 9 nucleotides line up with TRBD2. Germline V gene sequence: CDR1 LNHDA, CDR2 SQIVND (reference sequence). V shed 6 bases, J shed 4 bases, and the junction held 1 base outside the gene matches. The CDR3 has 13 amino acids. The CDR3 loop reads CASRTSGYNEQFF. The DNA for the CDR3 is TGTGCCAGTAGGACTAGCGGATACAATGAGCAGTTCTTC.